Listed here are 25 T cell receptor beta chains from one sample, sequenced in a study of T-cell memory formation after mild COVID-19. TCRdb itself ran the 5' RACE reads through MiXCR, one entry per CDR3 protein. Found here are approximately 350,000 distinct CDR3 sequences, under 30% of them singletons; the top ten hold approximately 13%. Input material: PBMCs or a T cell subset sorted from them (not recorded which). These receptors all come from an adult woman who had mild COVID-19 (a few samples of this study predate the infection). Cell type and time point are not known.

The rearrangement joins TRBV29-1 to TRBJ1-1; D not resolved. CDR1 SQVTM and CDR2 ANQGSEA come from the germline V gene. The V end lost 2 bases, the J end lost 3 bases, and 13 bases lay between the germline ends. This CDR3 is 14 amino acids long. Here the CDR3 DNA reads TGCAGCGTTGAAAGGCCCCGGCGGGACACTGAAGCTTTCTTT. Translated, it gives CSVERPRRDTEAFF.

At least ten counts were recorded for this clonotype. The chain couples TRBV19 to TRBJ2-4; D possibly uses TRBD1 or TRBD2 (5 bases each). Trimming removed 9 bases at V and 1 base at J, with 13 bases between. This CDR3 is 14 amino acids long. The germline CDR1 and CDR2 sequences are LNHDA and SQIVND (reference sequence). CDR3 loop: CAREGDQAKNIQYF. The CDR3 DNA follows: TGTGCCAGGGAAGGGGACCAGGCCAAAAACATTCAGTACTTC.

This clonotype came up many times. The chain uses TRBV25-1 and TRBJ2-5, with TRBD1 matching over 7 bases. CDR1 MGHDK and CDR2 SYGVNS come from the germline V gene. CDR3 length: 13 residues. V was pared by 5 bases and J by 1 base, with 1 base of the junction left unmatched. The CDR3 DNA reads TGTGCCAGCAGTTCAGGGGGCCAAGAGACCCAGTACTTC. It encodes CASSSGGQETQYF.

The chain couples TRBV6-6 to TRBJ2-3; 11 positions agree with TRBD2. The J segment lost 4 bases and the V segment lost 8 bases, leaving 8 bases of the junction unmatched. Germline V gene data show CDR1 as MNHNY and CDR2 as SVGAGI (reference sequence). The CDR3 consists of 15 residues. The CDR3, as DNA: TGTGCCAGCCGCCTTACTAGCGGGGGACCAGATACGCAGTATTTT. Encoded protein: CASRLTSGGPDTQYF.

Only a few counts were recorded for this clonotype. V and J are TRBV6-5 and TRBJ2-7; 7 bases map to TRBD1. This CDR3 contains 16 residues. CDR1 MNHEY and CDR2 SVGAGI come from the germline V gene. With 4 bases clipped from V and 0 bases from J, the junction kept 9 bases outside the gene matches. The CDR3 reads CASSLSGRGFSYEQYF. CDR3 coding DNA: TGTGCCAGCAGTTTGAGTGGCAGGGGGTTCTCCTACGAGCAGTACTTC.

A few counts support this clonotype. The rearrangement joins TRBV4-3 to TRBJ2-5; the match to TRBD2 covers 9 bases. The germline V gene encodes CDR1 LGHNA and CDR2 YSLEER. With 0 bases clipped from V and 0 bases from J, the junction kept 11 bases outside the gene matches. The length of the CDR3 is 19 residues. In DNA, the CDR3 is TGCGCCAGCAGCCAAGATTGGGCGGGAGGGCCTATATACCAAGAGACCCAGTACTTC. It translates to CASSQDWAGGPIYQETQYF.

The chain couples TRBV6-6 to TRBJ2-1; 7 nucleotides agree with TRBD2. The germline V gene encodes CDR1 MNHNY and CDR2 SVGAGI (reference sequence). V was clipped by 3 bases and J by 7 bases; unmatched bases: 6. The CDR3 consists of 14 residues. In DNA form, the CDR3 reads TGTGCCAGCAGTTATCCCGATAGCGGGAATGAGCAGTTCTTC. It yields the protein CASSYPDSGNEQFF.

The rearrangement links TRBV20-1 to TRBJ2-1; 10 bases match TRBD2. J lost 5 bases, V lost 0 bases, and 4 bases had no gene match. Germline CDR1 reads DFQATT; CDR2 reads SNEGSKA (reference sequence). The length of the CDR3 is 15 residues. The CDR3 DNA reads as TGCAGTGCTAGAGATTGGGGACTAGCGAACAATGAGCAGTTCTTC. Amino acids: CSARDWGLANNEQFF.

This clonotype has more than one count but fewer than ten. V and J are TRBV6-5 and TRBJ2-7; D gene uncertain. The CDR3 is made up of 13 amino acids. Looked up from germline, CDR1 is MNHEY and CDR2 is SVGAGI. The V end lost 2 bases, the J end lost 2 bases, and 7 bases lay between the germline ends. CDR3 protein: CASSYKVAYEQYF. The CDR3 bases are TGTGCCAGCAGTTACAAAGTGGCCTACGAGCAGTACTTC.

The chain has TRBV20-1 and TRBJ2-5; 10 nucleotides agree with TRBD2. Germline trimming cut 3 bases from V and 3 bases from J; bases unmatched to any gene: 7. Germline assignment: CDR1 DFQATT and CDR2 SNEGSKA (reference sequence). The CDR3 consists of 15 residues. The CDR3, as DNA: TGCAGTGCTAGTCGAGCGGGGGGGTTTGAAGAGACCCAGTACTTC. This translates into CSASRAGGFEETQYF.

The chain uses TRBV9 and TRBJ2-2; 7 bases fit TRBD1. Germline V gene sequence: CDR1 SGDLS, CDR2 YYNGEE. This CDR3 spans 16 amino acids. Trimming took 4 bases from V and 5 from J; bases not matched to a gene: 11. This chain's CDR3 is CASSPRGQKLTGELFF. CDR3 nucleotide sequence: TGTGCCAGCAGCCCCCGGGGACAGAAGCTTACCGGGGAGCTGTTTTTT.

The V and J genes are TRBV20-1 and TRBJ2-7; D might be TRBD1 (6 bases). V shed 2 bases and J shed 5 bases, with 13 bases lying between them. Germline CDR1 is DFQATT and CDR2 is SNEGSKA (reference sequence). The CDR3 has 13 amino acids. In DNA, the CDR3 is TGCAGTGCTAGACCCAGGGGAGTCCACGAGCAGTACTTC. Protein: CSARPRGVHEQYF.

The chain uses TRBV24-1 and TRBJ2-1, with D possibly TRBD1 on 6 matching bases. Germline assignment: CDR1 KGHDR and CDR2 SFDVKD. The CDR3 runs to 15 residues. V was cut by 0 bases and J by 4 bases, with 9 bases left in between. The CDR3 loop reads CATSDLPGEYNEQFF. The CDR3 DNA reads TGTGCCACCAGTGATTTGCCAGGGGAGTACAATGAGCAGTTCTTC.

The chain couples TRBV6-5 to TRBJ1-2; D not resolved. Trimming removed 8 bases from V and 8 bases from J, with 21 bases in between. This CDR3 comprises 14 residues. The germline CDR1 and CDR2 sequences are MNHEY and SVGAGI. The CDR3 is CASCDPGPGWGYTF. The CDR3 bases are TGTGCCAGCTGTGATCCCGGGCCCGGGTGGGGCTACACCTTC.

This clonotype was counted between two and nine times. The chain carries TRBV18 and TRBJ2-3; no clear D gene. Trimming left V 3 bases short and J 0 bases short, with 7 bases between. Germline loops: CDR1 KGHSH, CDR2 LQKENI. This CDR3 has 14 residues. The CDR3 sequence is CASSPSPSTDTQYF. The CDR3 nucleotides read TGTGCCAGCTCACCGAGTCCGAGCACAGATACGCAGTATTTT.

This chain links TRBV5-1 with TRBJ1-2; possibly TRBD1 for D (5 bases). Germline CDR1 and CDR2: SGHRS and YFSETQ. Trimming stripped 2 bases from V and 0 bases from J, with 11 bases between. This CDR3 is built from 15 residues. CDR3 bases: TGCGCCAGCAGCTTAAGCAGGGCCTCTAACTATGGCTACACCTTC. Its protein is CASSLSRASNYGYTF.

The gene calls are TRBV5-1 and TRBJ2-5, with D perhaps matching TRBD1 (5 bases). V gave up 6 bases and J gave up 4 bases, with 16 bases separating them. Germline V gene sequence: CDR1 SGHRS, CDR2 YFSETQ. The CDR3 runs 14 residues. The CDR3 DNA reads TGCGCCAGCACCATCGGCAGGGAAGGAGAGACCCAGTACTTC. It is translated as CASTIGREGETQYF.

The J gene is TRBJ2-7, the V gene TRBV7-2; D possibly corresponds to TRBD1 (5 bases). Germline values: CDR1 SGHTA, CDR2 FQGNSA. The CDR3 is 13 residues long. The V end lost 3 bases, the J end lost 9 bases, and 15 bases lay between the germline ends. The CDR3 sequence is CASSFQGWNGQYF. CDR3 in DNA: TGTGCCAGCAGCTTCCAGGGTTGGAATGGGCAGTACTTC.

This clonotype was seen a handful of times. The V call is TRBV24-1, the J call TRBJ2-7; the match to TRBD1 covers 8 bases. The J segment lost 5 bases and the V segment lost 2 bases, leaving 4 bases of the junction unmatched. This CDR3 is 14 amino acids long. The germline V gene encodes CDR1 KGHDR and CDR2 SFDVKD. CDR3: CATSDSGTGDEQYF. In DNA form, the CDR3 reads TGTGCCACCAGTGATTCCGGGACAGGCGACGAGCAGTACTTC.

This clonotype turned up a few times. The rearrangement joins TRBV6-2 or TRBV6-3 to TRBJ2-3; D is ambiguous. CDR1 and CDR2 from the germline V gene are MNHEY and SVGEGT. The ends were cut back, 5 bases at V and 6 bases at J, with 18 bases in the middle. The CDR3 has 15 residues. The CDR3 is CASSHQNGVGDTQYF. The CDR3 DNA reads as TGTGCCAGCAGTCACCAAAATGGGGTCGGCGATACGCAGTATTTT.

This clonotype was detected a few times. This chain links TRBV5-1 with TRBJ2-7, with TRBD2 matching over 10 bases. The trim removed 2 bases at V and 7 bases at J, leaving 9 bases unmatched. The germline V gene has CDR1 SGHRS and CDR2 YFSETQ. The CDR3 contains 15 residues. The CDR3 region has the DNA TGCGCCAGCAGCTTTGCTCTAGCGGGAGAGGGGGAGCAGTACTTC. It encodes CASSFALAGEGEQYF.

This chain uses TRBV3-1 with TRBJ2-7; the D is unclear. CDR3 length: 13 residues. From germline, CDR1 is LGHDT and CDR2 YNNKEL (reference sequence). The germline V and J ends were trimmed by 0 bases and 3 bases, with 6 bases remaining between them. DNA for the CDR3: TGTGCCAGCAGCCAAGAGTTGTTCTACGAGCAGTACTTC. This gives the protein CASSQELFYEQYF.

Only a few counts were recorded for this clonotype. The chain is built from TRBV29-1 and TRBJ1-2; 9 bases align to TRBD1. Germline V gene data show CDR1 as SQVTM and CDR2 as ANQGSEA. This CDR3 contains 14 residues. V lost 7 bases to trimming and J lost 4 bases; unmatched junction nucleotides: 10. CDR3 coding DNA: TGCAGCGCCGCCGGGACAGGGAGTTCCTATGGCTACACCTTC. Protein product: CSAAGTGSSYGYTF.

This rearrangement joins TRBV5-5 to TRBJ1-5; 7 nucleotides agree with TRBD1. Germline V lookup: CDR1 SGHKS, CDR2 YYEKEE (reference sequence). This CDR3 region has 15 residues. V was pared by 2 bases and J by 3 bases, with 5 bases of the junction left unmatched. CDR3 bases: TGTGCCAGCAGCTTTTCAGGGGGTCCCAATCAGCCCCAGCATTTT. Protein sequence: CASSFSGGPNQPQHF.

This clonotype was detected many times. The chain uses TRBV12-3 or TRBV12-4 and TRBJ1-1; D perhaps matches TRBD1 (6 bases). The CDR3 totals 19 residues. Trimming left V 1 base short and J 4 bases short, with 25 bases between. The CDR3 sequence is CASSLVRTYRESRGTEAFF. CDR3 DNA: TGTGCCAGCAGTTTAGTCCGTACTTACAGGGAGAGTCGGGGCACTGAAGCTTTCTTT.